Described below is a single T cell receptor (beta chain) sequence and its context. This sample was included in a study of T cell changes during pregnancy in multiple sclerosis. This CDR3 region has 15 residues. Losses at the gene ends were 1 base for V and 1 base for J; bases not matched to a gene: 1. From germline, CDR1 is PRHDT and CDR2 FYEKMQ (reference sequence). Assay: immunoSEQ multiplex PCR; the TCRdb copy retains only in-frame clones and omits some. The table includes fewer than 85,000 clones, around 93% detected once. The chain employs TRBV13 and TRBJ1-3; 7 bases are shared with TRBD1. The sequencing used peripheral blood, collected in the second trimester of pregnancy. The source is a female donor with multiple sclerosis, enrolled in a pregnancy study. The CDR3 sequence: CASSLAGGSGNTIYF. The CDR3 DNA sequence: TGTGCCAGCAGCTTAGCAGGGGGATCTGGAAACACCATATATTTT.